This T cell receptor beta chain was identified in a study of radiation and T cells in renal cell carcinoma. This CDR3 region has 14 residues. Trimming left V 4 bases short and J 0 bases short, with 9 bases between. CDR1 and CDR2 from the germline V gene are SGHTA and FQGNSA. Time point specified: baseline pretreatment blood. As for treatment: 15 Gy SBRT to primary tumor, nephrectomy 4 weeks later. This renal cell carcinoma was of the clear cell type. The protocol was immunoSEQ multiplex PCR, while the TCRdb copy is restricted to in-frame clones and leaves out a portion. The sample contains about 95,000 clones, around 88% of which appear only once.

The sequence was collected from a man over 45 with renal cell carcinoma. The sequencing here drew on blood, taken from a patient whose treatment included radiotherapy and nephrectomy. The chain uses TRBV7-2 and TRBJ1-1; D may be TRBD1 (6 bases). The DNA for the CDR3 is TGTGCCAGCAGCTCCACAGGGATGAACACTGAAGCTTTCTTT. Residues: CASSSTGMNTEAFF. The variable domain in full, with the rest retrieved from reference TRBV7-2 and TRBJ1-1, is GAGVSQSPSNKVTEKGKDVELRCDPISGHTALYWYRQSLGQGLEFLIYFQGNSAPDKSGLPSDRFSAERTGGSVSTLTIQRTQQEDSAVYLCASSSTGMNTEAFFGQGTRLTVV.